This T cell receptor (beta chain) appears in the sequencing data of a study of cytomegalovirus exposure and HLA in healthy donors. Whole-study results and caveats: In an earlier analysis, in 540 or so donors, most V segments appeared productive either ~90% or ~30% of the time. In a later analysis, at a false discovery rate of 0.05, about 17,000 TCR beta sequences matched HLA alleles. TCR association rates varied by HLA locus in a later analysis, with DRB1 highest and HLA-C lowest. It was reported that TCR beta sequences correctly inferred the HLA-A and HLA-B alleles for most subjects.

The PCR employed 60 Vbeta primers together with 13 Jbeta primers. The assay was immunoSEQ multiplex PCR, and TCRdb's table has in-frame clones only and misses some. The sample holds around 90,000 clones, more than 65% seen once. Germline values: CDR1 SQVTM, CDR2 ANQGSEA. The CDR3 sequence is 12 residues long. V gave up 6 bases and J gave up 4 bases, with 11 bases separating them. To note about this clone: The antigen is undetermined.

This receptor was identified in a human donor in good health. J is TRBJ2-3 and V is TRBV29-1; possibly TRBD2 for D (5 bases). Sequencing was done on a sample of PBMCs. The CDR3 here is CSVQPEADTQYF. CDR3 DNA: TGCAGCGTACAACCGGAGGCAGATACGCAGTATTTT.